These T cell receptor beta chains were read from a single sample in a study of T cell repertoires in cytomegalovirus infection. No antigen is known for these receptors. TCRdb re-derived calls from the reads in MiXCR, one entry per CDR3 protein. The sample has 700,000 to 950,000 distinct CDR3 sequences; about 30% are singletons. This sample comprised cultured CD8+ T cells from PBMCs, obtained from culture after CMV antigen stimulation. The receptors derive from a human donor in good health (CMV status not recorded). Some clones in this sample may be carry-over from other donors' samples. The CDR3 runs from the conserved cysteine through the conserved F or W. D genes are given only for firm matches. Where a row states a size, it is once, few, many or the class of an expanded clone; other rows omit it.

V gene	D gene	clone size	J gene	CDR3 protein	CDR3 DNA
TRBV6-1	.	few	TRBJ2-5	CATGGAQTQYF	TGTGCCACAGGGGGGGCCCAGACCCAGTACTTC
TRBV7-3	.	once	TRBJ1-5	CASSGTLDQPQHF	TGTGCCAGCAGCGGTACTTTAGATCAGCCCCAGCATTTT
TRBV6-1	.	few	TRBJ1-1	CASTPQGKVTEAFF	TGTGCCAGCACCCCACAGGGTAAGGTCACTGAAGCTTTCTTT
TRBV27	.	.	TRBJ1-1	CASRLSASTEAFF	TGTGCCAGCAGGCTCTCAGCCAGCACTGAAGCTTTCTTT
TRBV5-1	.	.	TRBJ2-6	CASSLRHRLSGANVLTF	TGCGCCAGCAGCTTGCGTCATCGTCTCTCTGGGGCCAACGTCCTGACTTTC
TRBV12-3/TRBV12-4	TRBD2	few	TRBJ2-3	CASSFWPSGGSTDTQYF	TGTGCCAGCAGTTTTTGGCCTAGCGGGGGTAGCACAGATACGCAGTATTTT
TRBV12-3/TRBV12-4	TRBD1	few	TRBJ1-1	CASSLEDRAFTEAFF	TGTGCCAGCAGTTTAGAGGACAGGGCCTTCACTGAAGCTTTCTTT
TRBV12-3/TRBV12-4	.	few	TRBJ1-1	CASRLTVVDTEAFF	TGTGCCAGCAGGTTGACAGTGGTAGACACTGAAGCTTTCTTT
TRBV6-1	.	few	TRBJ1-1	CASRNGQLNTEAFF	TGTGCCAGCAGGAACGGACAGTTGAACACTGAAGCTTTCTTT
TRBV5-6	.	.	TRBJ2-1	CASSLDGVEFF	TGTGCCAGCAGCTTGGATGGGGTTGAGTTCTTC
TRBV7-9	TRBD2	.	TRBJ2-5	CASSYLAGGSETQYF	TGTGCCAGCAGCTACCTAGCGGGGGGATCTGAGACCCAGTACTTC
TRBV27	.	few	TRBJ2-2	CASSRGHVSTGELFF	TGTGCCAGCAGCCGGGGACATGTCAGCACCGGGGAGCTGTTTTTT
TRBV19	.	.	TRBJ2-7	CASSKRGDPYEQYF	TGTGCCAGTAGTAAACGAGGGGACCCGTACGAGCAGTACTTC
TRBV27	.	.	TRBJ1-6	CASSPSQGNRHSPLHF	TGTGCCAGCAGTCCCTCCCAGGGGAACCGCCACTCACCCCTCCACTTT